These 29 T cell receptor beta chains were all obtained from the same sample, sequenced in a study of CXCR3-negative and CXCR3-positive naive CD8 T cells. Study-wide findings and caveats: Greater hydrophobicity was found in TRB CDR3s of CXCR3-positive naive cells than of CXCR3-negative naive cells.

No antigen is known for these receptors. It was by 5' RACE with UMI labels that the TRB cDNA libraries were prepared. TCRdb re-called the 5' RACE reads; every CDR3 protein appears as one record, without DNA. The sample has over 150,000 distinct CDR3 sequences. Sequencing used naive CXCR3+ CD8+ T cells from blood. Subset in this sample: CD45RO-CCR7+CD27+CD95- naive CD8+ T cells expressing CXCR3 (TNR3+). The receptors derive from a human donor in good health. Some clones in this sample may be carry-over from other donors' samples.

The chain links TRBV20-1 to TRBJ2-1; no DNA is available, so the TRBD2 call from TCRdb remains unchecked. This CDR3 comprises 14 residues. Germline loops: CDR1 DFQATT, CDR2 SNEGSKA (reference sequence). The CDR3 protein is CSARLSGSYNEQFF.

The chain is built from TRBV15 and TRBJ2-5; TCRdb picks TRBD1, but there is no DNA to check that call. The CDR3 is 15 amino acids. Germline V gives CDR1 LNHNV, CDR2 YYDKDF (reference sequence). The CDR3: CATSESDRIQETQYF. The full variable domain, in which reference TRBV15 and TRBJ2-5 provide the parts outside the CDR3, is DAMVIQNPRYQVTQFGKPVTLSCSQTLNHNVMYWYQQKSSQAPKLLFHYYDKDFNNEADTPDNFQSRRPNTSFCFLDIRSPGLGDTAMYLCATSESDRIQETQYFGPGTRLLVL.

The CDR3 sequence is CASSSPGLAGMDEQFF. V gene TRBV27 combines with J gene TRBJ2-1; TCRdb returns TRBD2, unconfirmable since there is no DNA. Germline V CDR1 and CDR2: MNHEY, SMNVEV (reference sequence). There are 16 residues in the CDR3.

This chain links TRBV14 with TRBJ1-2. The CDR3 extends over 13 amino acids. Germline V gives CDR1 SGHDN, CDR2 FVKESK. This chain's CDR3 is CASSHTSDYGYTF.

The chain links TRBV28 to TRBJ2-4; without DNA, the TCRdb call of TRBD1 cannot be checked. The CDR3 has 14 residues. Germline values: CDR1 MDHEN, CDR2 SYDVKM. This chain's CDR3 is CASSSTDTWDIQYF.

The genes are TRBV7-3 and TRBJ2-1; without DNA, the TCRdb call of TRBD2 cannot be checked. Looked up from germline, CDR1 is SGHTA and CDR2 is FQGTGA. This CDR3 region has 17 residues. The CDR3 here is CASSLTFGLAGINEQFF.

The gene calls are TRBV24-1 and TRBJ2-7; TCRdb's D call, TRBD1, is unchecked because there is no DNA. Germline V gives CDR1 KGHDR, CDR2 SFDVKD. The CDR3 is 14 residues long. CDR3 region: CATSDPDRGYEQYF.

The genes are TRBV7-9 and TRBJ2-7. The CDR3 has 11 amino acids. From germline, CDR1 is SEHNR and CDR2 FQNEAQ (reference sequence). This chain's CDR3 is CASVWGNEQYF.

V gene TRBV12-2 combines with J gene TRBJ1-6; the TRBD1 assignment by TCRdb is unverifiable without DNA. TRBV12-2 is a known pseudogene. The CDR3 runs to 12 residues. This chain's CDR3 is CASRLIGTGSRF.

The V gene is TRBV12-3 or TRBV12-4, the J gene TRBJ2-5. The CDR3 spans 14 residues. The CDR3 here is CASSLKESQETQYF.

The genes are TRBV7-8 and TRBJ2-2; the TCRdb call, TRBD2, lacks DNA for checking. The CDR3 spans 18 residues. From germline, CDR1 is SGHVS and CDR2 FQNEAQ. CDR3 residues: CASNNPLAGVVRSGELFF. The full variable domain, rest sourced from reference TRBV7-8 and TRBJ2-2, is GAGVSQSPRYKVAKRGQDVALRCDPISGHVSLFWYQQALGQGPEFLTYFQNEAQLDKSGLPSDRFFAERPEGSVSTLKIQRTQQEDSAVYLCASNNPLAGVVRSGELFFGEGSRLTVL.

The chain joins TRBV7-2 to TRBJ2-3; TCRdb outputs TRBD2, but without DNA this stays unchecked. The CDR3 length is 17 residues. CDR1 and CDR2 (germline): SGHTA, FQGNSA. CDR3: CASSRSGGGVGTDTQYF.

The V gene is TRBV2, the J gene TRBJ2-7; TCRdb calls TRBD1, which cannot be checked without DNA. Germline V gives CDR1 SNHLY, CDR2 FYNNEI. The length of the CDR3 is 15 residues. The CDR3 spells CASRQSGTASYEQYF.

The rearrangement uses TRBV29-1 and TRBJ2-7; TCRdb picks TRBD1, but there is no DNA to check that call. The CDR3 is 11 residues long. Germline loops: CDR1 SQVTM, CDR2 ANQGSEA. The CDR3 loop reads CSALDSYEQYF.

The chain links TRBV4-3 to TRBJ2-1; lacking DNA, the TRBD1 call made by TCRdb goes unchecked. Germline CDR1 is LGHNA and CDR2 is YSLEER. The CDR3 sequence is 13 residues long. The CDR3 region is CASSQDRGFEQFF.

The chain carries TRBV29-1 and TRBJ1-1; the TRBD1 assignment by TCRdb is unverifiable without DNA. The length of the CDR3 is 14 residues. Germline V gene sequence: CDR1 SQVTM, CDR2 ANQGSEA. This CDR3 reads CSVADKGGTTEAFF.

The CDR3 spells CSVEPASGGSYEQYF. The chain couples TRBV29-1 to TRBJ2-7; TCRdb's D gene call, TRBD2, goes unchecked for lack of DNA. The germline V gene has CDR1 SQVTM and CDR2 ANQGSEA. CDR3 length equals 15 residues.

The rearrangement uses TRBV2 and TRBJ2-3. Germline CDR1 and CDR2: SNHLY and FYNNEI. CDR3 size: 11 residues. CDR3 region: CASRIWDTQYF. The full variable domain, rest sourced from reference TRBV2 and TRBJ2-3, is EPEVTQTPSHQVTQMGQEVILRCVPISNHLYFYWYRQILGQKVEFLVSFYNNEISEKSEIFDDQFSVERPDGSNFTLKIRSTKLEDSAMYFCASRIWDTQYFGPGTRLTVL.

The chain recombines TRBV4-3 with TRBJ1-4. Germline CDR1 reads LGHNA; CDR2 reads YSLEER. The CDR3 loop spans 17 amino acids. The CDR3: CASSQDWAPRGNEKLFF.

V usage is TRBV7-2 and J usage is TRBJ2-3; TCRdb reports TRBD1, a call that lacks DNA to check it against. The germline gives CDR1 SGHTA, CDR2 FQGNSA. The CDR3 length is 17 residues. CDR3 region: CASSLGLARGTTDTQYF.

The CDR3 is CASSFRQETQYF. This rearrangement joins TRBV11-1 to TRBJ2-5. Per the germline V gene, CDR1 is SGHAT and CDR2 is FQDESV (reference sequence). This CDR3 contains 12 residues.

V gene TRBV5-1 combines with J gene TRBJ2-5; the TRBD2 assignment by TCRdb is unverifiable without DNA. CDR3 size: 15 residues. Germline CDR1 is SGHRS and CDR2 is YFSETQ. CDR3 residues: CASSWASGDQETQYF.

The J gene is TRBJ2-6, the V gene TRBV5-1. Germline V gives CDR1 SGHRS, CDR2 YFSETQ. The CDR3 has 12 amino acids. The CDR3: CASSGGANVLTF.

The CDR3 loop is CASSPGQGRYEQYF. V gene TRBV5-1 combines with J gene TRBJ2-7; the D gene TCRdb calls, TRBD1, cannot be checked with no DNA. This CDR3 is built from 14 residues. Germline CDR1 SGHRS, CDR2 YFSETQ. Full variable domain (missing parts from reference TRBV5-1 and TRBJ2-7): KAGVTQTPRYLIKTRGQQVTLSCSPISGHRSVSWYQQTPGQGLQFLFEYFSETQRNKGNFPGRFSGRQFSNSRSEMNVSTLELGDSALYLCASSPGQGRYEQYFGPGTRLTVT.

The J gene is TRBJ2-5, the V gene TRBV28; TCRdb returns TRBD1, unconfirmable since there is no DNA. CDR1 is MDHEN and CDR2 is SYDVKM in the germline V gene. The CDR3 totals 13 residues. This CDR3 is CASLTGLRETQYF.

This sequence joins TRBV4-1 and TRBJ2-2; TCRdb reports TRBD1, a call that lacks DNA to check it against. CDR3 size: 15 residues. Germline V gives CDR1 MGHRA, CDR2 YSYEKL. The CDR3 spells CASSQVQGANGELFF.

This chain links TRBV29-1 with TRBJ1-2; TCRdb gives TRBD1 as the D gene, but with no DNA this cannot be confirmed. The germline gives CDR1 SQVTM, CDR2 ANQGSEA. This CDR3 is built from 13 residues. The CDR3: CSTAGQGAFGYTF.

The rearrangement uses TRBV12-3 or TRBV12-4 and TRBJ2-2. The CDR3 has 13 amino acids. CDR3 amino acids: CASRPDNTGELFF.

The chain couples TRBV7-3 to TRBJ1-5; TCRdb outputs TRBD1, but without DNA this stays unchecked. The CDR3 covers 18 residues. Germline V CDR1 and CDR2: SGHTA, FQGTGA. The CDR3: CASSSRWGNLVSNQPQHF.